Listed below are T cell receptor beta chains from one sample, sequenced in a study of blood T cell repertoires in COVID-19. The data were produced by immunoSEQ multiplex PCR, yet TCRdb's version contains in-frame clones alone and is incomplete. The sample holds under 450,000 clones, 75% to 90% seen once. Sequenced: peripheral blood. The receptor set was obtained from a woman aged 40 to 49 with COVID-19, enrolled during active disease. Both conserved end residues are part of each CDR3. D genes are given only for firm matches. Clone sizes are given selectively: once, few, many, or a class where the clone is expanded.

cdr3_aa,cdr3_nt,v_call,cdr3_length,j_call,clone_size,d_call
CASSQDQGQGNQPQHF,TGCGCCAGCAGCCAAGATCAGGGACAGGGGAATCAGCCCCAGCATTTT,TRBV4-1,16,TRBJ1-5,once,TRBD1
CASSQVRVGSPLHF,TGCGCCAGCAGCCAAGTCAGGGTGGGTTCACCCCTCCACTTT,TRBV4-3,14,TRBJ1-6,few,.
CASSPGQANEKLFF,TGCGCCAGCAGCCCGGGACAGGCTAATGAAAAACTGTTTTTT,TRBV5-1,14,TRBJ1-4,.,TRBD1
CASSNRQGNTEAFF,TGTGCCAGCAGCAACAGACAGGGGAACACTGAAGCTTTCTTT,TRBV7-8,14,TRBJ1-1,many,TRBD1
CASSLVPDRDTGELFF,TGCGCCAGCAGCCTGGTACCAGACAGGGACACCGGGGAGCTGTTTTTT,TRBV5-1,16,TRBJ2-2,.,TRBD1
CASRPGGQVNIQYF,TGTGCCAGCAGGCCCGGAGGGCAGGTCAACATTCAGTACTTC,TRBV7-2,14,TRBJ2-4,.,.
CASSLGLGYGYTF,TGTGCCAGCAGTCTGGGGCTAGGCTATGGCTACACCTTC,TRBV7-6,13,TRBJ1-2,.,.
CASSGDTGSYEQYF,TGTGCCAGCAGTGGCGACACCGGTTCCTACGAGCAGTACTTC,TRBV2,14,TRBJ2-7,.,.
CASSRTVHQETQYF,TGTGCCAGCAGCCGGACAGTCCACCAAGAGACCCAGTACTTC,TRBV5-5,14,TRBJ2-5,.,.
CASRETSGSPTDTQYF,TGTGCCAGCAGAGAAACTAGCGGGAGCCCCACAGATACGCAGTATTTT,TRBV2,16,TRBJ2-3,.,TRBD2
CASSITSGTSYNEQFF,TGTGCCAGTAGTATCACTAGCGGCACCTCCTACAATGAGCAGTTCTTC,TRBV19,16,TRBJ2-1,.,TRBD2